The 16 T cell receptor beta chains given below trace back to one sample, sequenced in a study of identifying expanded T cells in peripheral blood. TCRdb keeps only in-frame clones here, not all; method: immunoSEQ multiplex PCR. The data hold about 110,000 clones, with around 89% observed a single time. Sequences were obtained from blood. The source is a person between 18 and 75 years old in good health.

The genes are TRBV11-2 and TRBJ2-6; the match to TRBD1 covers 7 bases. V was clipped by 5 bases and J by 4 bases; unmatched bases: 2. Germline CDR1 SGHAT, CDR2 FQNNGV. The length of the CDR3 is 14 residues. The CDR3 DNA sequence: TGTGCCAGCAGCAGGGGGCTCGGGGCCAACGTCCTGACTTTC. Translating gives CASSRGLGANVLTF.

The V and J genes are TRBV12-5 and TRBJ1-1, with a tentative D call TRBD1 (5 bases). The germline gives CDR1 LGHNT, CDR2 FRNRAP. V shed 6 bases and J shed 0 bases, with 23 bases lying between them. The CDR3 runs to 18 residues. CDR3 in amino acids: CASGQALRQQAMNTEAFF. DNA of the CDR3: TGTGCTAGTGGCCAGGCCCTTAGACAGCAAGCCATGAACACTGAAGCTTTCTTT.

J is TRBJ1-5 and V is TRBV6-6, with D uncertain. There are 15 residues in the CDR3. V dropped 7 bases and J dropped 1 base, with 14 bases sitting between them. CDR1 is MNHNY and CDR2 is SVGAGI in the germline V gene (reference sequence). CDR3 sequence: CASNYGVRSNQPQHF. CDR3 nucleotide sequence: TGTGCCAGCAACTACGGGGTCCGAAGCAATCAGCCCCAGCATTTT.

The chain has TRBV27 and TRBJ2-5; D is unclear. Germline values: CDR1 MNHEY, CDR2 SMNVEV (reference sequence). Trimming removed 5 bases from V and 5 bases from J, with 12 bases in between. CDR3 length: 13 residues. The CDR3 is CASSPRRSETQYF. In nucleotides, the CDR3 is TGTGCCAGCAGTCCCCGTAGAAGTGAGACCCAGTACTTC.

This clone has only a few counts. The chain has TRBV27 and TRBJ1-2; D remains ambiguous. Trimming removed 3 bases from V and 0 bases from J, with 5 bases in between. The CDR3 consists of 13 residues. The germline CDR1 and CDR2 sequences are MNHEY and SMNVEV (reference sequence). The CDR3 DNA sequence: TGTGCCAGCAGTTTCGGCCCTAACTATGGCTACACCTTC. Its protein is CASSFGPNYGYTF.

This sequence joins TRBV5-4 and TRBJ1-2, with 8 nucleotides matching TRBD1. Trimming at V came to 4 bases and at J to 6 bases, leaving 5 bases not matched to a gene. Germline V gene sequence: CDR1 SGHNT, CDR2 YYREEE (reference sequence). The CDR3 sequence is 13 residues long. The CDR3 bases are TGTGCCAGCAGCGCCGGACAGGGCAATGGCTACACCTTC. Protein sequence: CASSAGQGNGYTF. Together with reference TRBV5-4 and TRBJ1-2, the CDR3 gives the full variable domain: ETGVTQSPTHLIKTRGQQVTLRCSSQSGHNTVSWYQQALGQGPQFIFQYYREEENGRGNFPPRFSGLQFPNYSSELNVNALELDDSALYLCASSAGQGNGYTFGSGTRLTVV.

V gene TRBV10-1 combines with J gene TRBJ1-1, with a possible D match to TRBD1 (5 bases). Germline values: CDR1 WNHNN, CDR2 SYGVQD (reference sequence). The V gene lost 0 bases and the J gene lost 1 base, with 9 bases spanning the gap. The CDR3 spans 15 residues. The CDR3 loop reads CASSESTGTNTEAFF. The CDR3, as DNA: TGCGCCAGCAGTGAGTCGACGGGGACGAACACTGAAGCTTTCTTT.

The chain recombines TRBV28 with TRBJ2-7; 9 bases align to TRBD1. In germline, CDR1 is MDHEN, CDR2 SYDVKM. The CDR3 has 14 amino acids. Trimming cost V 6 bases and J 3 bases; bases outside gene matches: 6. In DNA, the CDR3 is TGTGCCAGCAGGGGGGACAGGGCAATCTACGAGCAGTACTTC. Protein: CASRGDRAIYEQYF. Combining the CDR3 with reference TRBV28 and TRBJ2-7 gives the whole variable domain DVKVTQSSRYLVKRTGEKVFLECVQDMDHENMFWYRQDPGLGLRLIYFSYDVKMKEKGDIPEGYSVSREKKERFSLILESASTNQTSMYLCASRGDRAIYEQYFGPGTRLTVT.

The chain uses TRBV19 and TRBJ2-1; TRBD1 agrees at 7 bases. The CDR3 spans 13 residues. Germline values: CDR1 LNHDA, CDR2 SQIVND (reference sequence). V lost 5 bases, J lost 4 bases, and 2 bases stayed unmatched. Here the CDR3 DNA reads TGTGCCAGTAGTCGGGACAGTTACAATGAGCAGTTCTTC. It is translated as CASSRDSYNEQFF.

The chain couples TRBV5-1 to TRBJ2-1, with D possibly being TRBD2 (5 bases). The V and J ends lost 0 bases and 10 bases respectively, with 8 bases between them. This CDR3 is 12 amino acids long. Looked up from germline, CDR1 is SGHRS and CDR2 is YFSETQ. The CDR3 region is CASSLVRGEQFF. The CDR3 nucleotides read TGCGCCAGCAGCTTGGTTAGAGGGGAGCAGTTCTTC.

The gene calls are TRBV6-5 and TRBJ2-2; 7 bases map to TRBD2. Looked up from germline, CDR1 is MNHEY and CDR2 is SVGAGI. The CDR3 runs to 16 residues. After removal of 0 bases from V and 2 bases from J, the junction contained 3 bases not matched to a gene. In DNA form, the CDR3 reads TGTGCCAGCAGTTACTCGGCGGGGGTCAACACCGGGGAGCTGTTTTTT. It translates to CASSYSAGVNTGELFF.

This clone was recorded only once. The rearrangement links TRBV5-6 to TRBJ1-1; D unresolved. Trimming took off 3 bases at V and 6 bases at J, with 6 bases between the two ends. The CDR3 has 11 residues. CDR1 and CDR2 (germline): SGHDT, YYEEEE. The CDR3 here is CASSWAAEAFF. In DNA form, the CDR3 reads TGTGCCAGCAGCTGGGCCGCTGAAGCTTTCTTT.

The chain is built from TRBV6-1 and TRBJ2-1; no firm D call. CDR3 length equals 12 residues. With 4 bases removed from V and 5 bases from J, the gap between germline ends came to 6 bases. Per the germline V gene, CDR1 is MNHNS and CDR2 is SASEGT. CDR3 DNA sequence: TGTGCCAGCAGTGTATTAGACAATGAGCAGTTCTTC. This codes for CASSVLDNEQFF.

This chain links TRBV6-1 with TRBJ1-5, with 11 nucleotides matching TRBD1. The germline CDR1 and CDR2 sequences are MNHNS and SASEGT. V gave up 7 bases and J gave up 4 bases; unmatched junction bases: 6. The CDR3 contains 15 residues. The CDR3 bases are TGTGCCAGCAACCGGGACAGGGGGGGAAATCAGCCCCAGCATTTT. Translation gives CASNRDRGGNQPQHF.

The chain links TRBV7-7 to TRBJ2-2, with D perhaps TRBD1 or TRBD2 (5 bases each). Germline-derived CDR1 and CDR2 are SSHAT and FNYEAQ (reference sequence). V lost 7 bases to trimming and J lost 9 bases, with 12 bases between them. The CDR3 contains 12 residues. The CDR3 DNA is TGTGCCAGCACCCGGGACGGGAGGGAGCTGTTTTTT. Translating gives CASTRDGRELFF.

CDR3 sequence: CASSPQISNSPLHF. CDR3 nucleotides: TGTGCCAGCAGCCCTCAAATAAGTAATTCACCCCTCCACTTT. V is TRBV2 and J is TRBJ1-6; no reliable D call. From germline, CDR1 is SNHLY and CDR2 FYNNEI. V dropped 6 bases and J dropped 6 bases, with 12 bases sitting between them. This CDR3 is built from 14 residues.